This TCR beta chain was captured by sequencing in a study of blood T cell repertoires in COVID-19 (dated by TCRdb to 2018 to 2021). Broadly, across the study: Collaborator samples came from the United States, Italy and Spain and covered acute and convalescent phases of COVID-19. Samples were obtained from the ongoing ImmuneRACE study (first 160 participants) and from about 1,300 subjects provided by 6 global collaborators. The prospective study material was composed of cDNA or gDNA derived from T cells, B-cell-depleted T cells, or PBMCs. The repertoires were released in a freely available public database meant as a resource for research on the immune response to SARS-CoV-2. Sample metadata almost always included a de-identified subject ID, COVID-19 status, age in years and sex. Where available, HLA class I and class II types were obtained from metadata supplied by the sample provider rather than from assay-based typing. Subjects who had been exposed to COVID-19, were actively infected with it, or had recovered from it provided the deeply sampled blood TCRbeta repertoires that made up the dataset.

TCRbeta CDR3 regions were amplified from genomic DNA using the immunoSEQ Assay, a bias-controlled multiplex PCR. On the authors' methods: Within the assay, amplification of reference gene primers was used to estimate how many nucleated cells each sample contained. To quantify the absolute abundance of each unique TCRbeta CDR3 rearrangement, sequence reads were collapsed and filtered. Productive Simpson clonality was computed per sample as the square root of Simpson's diversity index over productive rearrangements. This immuneACCESS table, as held by TCRdb, lists in-frame sequences with V and J called but not all clones. Of the missing ones, under half trace to an unresolved V gene in checked studies; the others have no known cause. V and J calls and clone size are given by that table; D and trimming were obtained from the DNA. The sample table shows some 300,000 clones, and 88% are seen once. Jointly, the top ten make up around 0.9% of the sample.

The study at large found these results: The amount of clinical and demographic metadata varied by source and participant and was provided uncurated.

Comments on this clone: Its binding antigen is unknown. No quality values exist for individual bases; no much larger clone is one base distant.

Enrolling through a virtual design, the prospective study's participants ranged in age from roughly 18 to 95 years and lived across roughly 23 United States geographic areas. Cohort assignment in the prospective study relied on participant-reported clinical history from a screening survey and a study questionnaire. Recovered participants in ImmuneRACE Cohort 3 were defined by two consecutive negative NP/OP PCR tests, clearance by a healthcare professional, or resolution of symptoms. In the prospective study, whole blood, serum and a nasopharyngeal or oropharyngeal swab were collected from each participant by mobile phlebotomists. Prospective study participants could optionally give additional blood draws and questionnaires over an approximately 2-month period. Prospective study blood samples were shipped either frozen or at room temperature before DNA extraction. The origin of this receptor is a woman in her 30s who had recovered from COVID-19. The specimen was PBMCs or T cells enriched from blood (not recorded which).

The DNA sequence is given as TGTGCCAGCAGTTTAGTTAGCGGGAGGGAGGGAGTAAATGAGCAGTTCTTC. Its translation is CASSLVSGREGVNEQFF. The chain links TRBV28 with TRBJ2-1, with 11 bases matching TRBD2. From cysteine to phenylalanine, the CDR3 is 17 amino acids long. CDR3 DNA only is kept here, 51 bases in frame from base 1. V trim: 2 bases; J trim: 7 bases; unmatched bases: 10. Per the germline V gene, MDHEN is the CDR1 and SYDVKM is the CDR2.